These 32 T cell receptor beta chains originate from one sample sequenced in a study of blood T cell repertoires in COVID-19 (dated by TCRdb to the early 2020s). Library preparation used the immunoSEQ multiplex PCR assay. TCRdb carries this immuneACCESS record with in-frame sequences only. Its versions omit some clonotypes, under half of them owing to an unresolved V gene in the studies checked, with the rest unexplained. Within this sample are about 210,000 clones, with 85% of them counted one time only. The top ten hold roughly a sixth of the sample. Sequences were obtained from PBMCs or T cells enriched from blood (not recorded which). The receptors derive from a man in his forties who had recovered from COVID-19.

The chain carries TRBV7-8 and TRBJ2-3; 10 bases are a match to TRBD1. CDR1 is SGHVS, CDR2 FQNEAQ, per germline. J was trimmed by 6 bases and V by 6 bases; bases with no gene match: 9. This CDR3 spans 15 amino acids. Written as DNA, the CDR3 is TGTGCCAGCAGGGGGGGGACAGGGGCGAGGGATACGCAGTATTTT. Amino acids: CASRGGTGARDTQYF.

The chain joins TRBV7-8 to TRBJ2-7, with D hard to call. V was shortened by 5 bases and J by 2 bases, with 4 bases between the two germline ends. Germline V gives CDR1 SGHVS, CDR2 FQNEAQ. This CDR3 has 11 residues. CDR3 coding DNA: TGTGCCAGCAGCGTCACCTACGAGCAGTACTTC. Protein: CASSVTYEQYF.

The rearrangement links TRBV7-2 to TRBJ2-7; 11 bases match TRBD2. Germline CDR1 and CDR2: SGHTA and FQGNSA. V lost 5 bases and J lost 3; bases outside the gene matches: 3. This CDR3 is 14 amino acids long. CDR3 coding DNA: TGTGCCAGCAGCCTGACTAGCGGGAACTACGAGCAGTACTTC. This gives the protein CASSLTSGNYEQYF.

The chain recombines TRBV19 with TRBJ2-1, with TRBD2 matching over 7 bases. Trimming at V came to 4 bases and at J to 0 bases, leaving 6 bases not matched to a gene. The CDR3 has 16 amino acids. The germline CDR1 and CDR2 sequences are LNHDA and SQIVND (reference sequence). The CDR3 DNA follows: TGTGCCAGTAGTACCGTAGCGGGTAGCTCCTACAATGAGCAGTTCTTC. Amino acids: CASSTVAGSSYNEQFF. Full variable domain (missing parts from reference TRBV19 and TRBJ2-1): DGGITQSPKYLFRKEGQNVTLSCEQNLNHDAMYWYRQDPGQGLRLIYYSQIVNDFQKGDIAEGYSVSREKKESFPLTVTSAQKNPTAFYLCASSTVAGSSYNEQFFGPGTRLTVL.

There are many counts of this clone. The chain carries TRBV7-3 and TRBJ2-7; the match to TRBD1 covers 10 bases. Trimming cost V 5 bases and J 6 bases; bases outside gene matches: 7. The germline CDR1 and CDR2 sequences are SGHTA and FQGTGA. The CDR3 extends over 14 amino acids. CDR3 in amino acids: CASSPGTGAFEQYF. The CDR3, as DNA: TGTGCCAGCAGCCCCGGGACAGGGGCCTTCGAGCAGTACTTC.

V usage is TRBV5-1 and J usage is TRBJ2-2; TRBD2 is a possible D gene (6 bases). The germline V gene encodes CDR1 SGHRS and CDR2 YFSETQ. The length of the CDR3 is 14 residues. The V end lost 4 bases, the J end lost 3 bases, and 10 bases lay between the germline ends. The chain's CDR3 is CASSRGLYTGELFF. CDR3 DNA sequence: TGCGCCAGCAGCAGGGGACTTTACACCGGGGAGCTGTTTTTT.

This clone was detected a few times. J is TRBJ1-5 and V is TRBV15; tentative D call: TRBD1 (5 bases). Germline values: CDR1 LNHNV, CDR2 YYDKDF (reference sequence). Trimming left V 0 bases short and J 7 bases short, with 13 bases between. This CDR3 region has 15 residues. The CDR3 reads CATSRDPGGGQPQHF. CDR3 bases: TGTGCCACCAGCAGAGATCCGGGGGGGGGACAGCCCCAGCATTTT.

The CDR3 loop reads CASSLKGGGVGSYNEQFF. Written as DNA, the CDR3 is TGTGCCAGCAGTTTAAAAGGGGGGGGTGTTGGCTCCTACAATGAGCAGTTCTTC. The J gene is TRBJ2-1, the V gene TRBV27; the D gene is possibly TRBD2 (7 bases). This CDR3 contains 18 residues. Per the germline V gene, CDR1 is MNHEY and CDR2 is SMNVEV (reference sequence). Trimming took 2 bases from V and 0 from J, leaving 17 bases between them.

This clone has a handful of counts. The chain recombines TRBV12-5 with TRBJ2-2; D might be TRBD2 (5 bases). Germline loops: CDR1 LGHNT, CDR2 FRNRAP. With 8 bases removed from V and 4 bases from J, the gap between germline ends came to 11 bases. This CDR3 is built from 13 residues. The CDR3 loop reads CASSEGGTGELFF. The CDR3, as DNA: TGTGCTAGTAGTGAGGGTGGCACCGGGGAGCTGTTTTTT.

The genes are TRBV10-3 and TRBJ2-7; the match to TRBD1 covers 9 bases. With 4 bases clipped from V and 7 bases from J, the junction kept 8 bases outside the gene matches. This CDR3 is built from 14 residues. The germline V gene encodes CDR1 ENHRY and CDR2 SYGVKD. CDR3: CAISGQGERGEQYF. CDR3 DNA sequence: TGTGCCATCAGTGGACAGGGGGAACGAGGGGAGCAGTACTTC.

This chain links TRBV27 with TRBJ2-7; tentatively, D is TRBD2 (5 bases). The germline V and J ends were trimmed by 6 bases and 0 bases, with 15 bases remaining between them. The germline gives CDR1 MNHEY, CDR2 SMNVEV (reference sequence). The CDR3 extends over 15 amino acids. CDR3 region: CASRLLGSGSYEQYF. The CDR3 nucleotides are TGTGCCAGCAGGTTGTTAGGAAGCGGCTCCTACGAGCAGTACTTC.

The V call is TRBV28, the J call TRBJ1-5; tentatively, D is TRBD1 (6 bases). Germline lookup yields CDR1 MDHEN and CDR2 SYDVKM. This CDR3 has 12 residues. The V end lost 8 bases, the J end lost 3 bases, and 8 bases lay between the germline ends. The CDR3 bases are TGTGCCAGCGGACAGCTCAATCAGCCCCAGCATTTT. Amino acid sequence: CASGQLNQPQHF. Variable domain in full (rest from reference TRBV28 and TRBJ1-5): DVKVTQSSRYLVKRTGEKVFLECVQDMDHENMFWYRQDPGLGLRLIYFSYDVKMKEKGDIPEGYSVSREKKERFSLILESASTNQTSMYLCASGQLNQPQHFGDGTRLSIL.

V and J are TRBV27 and TRBJ2-3; TRBD2 matches 12 bases. Germline-derived CDR1 and CDR2 are MNHEY and SMNVEV (reference sequence). V gave up 3 bases and J gave up 4 bases; unmatched junction bases: 14. The CDR3 extends over 19 amino acids. The CDR3 DNA is TGTGCCAGCAGTTTTTCCGGGACTAGCGGGTCTCGGAGGGCAGATACGCAGTATTTT. Protein sequence: CASSFSGTSGSRRADTQYF.

The chain uses TRBV7-9 and TRBJ2-7; maybe TRBD2 (6 bases). The CDR3 is 14 amino acids. Germline values: CDR1 SEHNR, CDR2 FQNEAQ (reference sequence). Trimming removed 5 bases from V and 6 bases from J, with 17 bases in between. CDR3 sequence: CASSPRDWSFEQYF. The CDR3 DNA reads as TGTGCCAGCAGCCCCCGGGACTGGTCTTTCGAGCAGTACTTC.

The chain carries TRBV7-9 and TRBJ1-2; the D gene is possibly TRBD1 (5 bases). The CDR3 runs to 13 residues. Trimming pared 5 bases from V and 7 bases from J, leaving 14 bases between. Per germline, CDR1 SEHNR and CDR2 FQNEAQ (reference sequence). The CDR3 is CASSLLGGIGYTF. The DNA of the CDR3 is TGTGCCAGCAGCCTCCTCGGGGGAATTGGCTACACCTTC.

This chain links TRBV10-2 with TRBJ2-1; D might be TRBD1 (6 bases). The germline V gene encodes CDR1 WSHSY and CDR2 SAAADI. V dropped 2 bases and J dropped 4 bases, with 9 bases sitting between them. CDR3 size: 14 residues. The CDR3 DNA sequence: TGCGCCAGCAGTGAGCGAAGGGGGTACAATGAGCAGTTCTTC. Its translation is CASSERRGYNEQFF.

The genes are TRBV9 and TRBJ2-7; no clear D gene. Germline loops: CDR1 SGDLS, CDR2 YYNGEE. V shed 4 bases and J shed 2 bases, with 19 bases lying between them. The CDR3 length is 16 residues. The CDR3: CASSPKTGVFAYEQYF. The DNA for the CDR3 is TGTGCCAGCAGCCCCAAAACGGGTGTTTTCGCCTACGAGCAGTACTTC.

The V gene is TRBV4-3, the J gene TRBJ1-3; D unclear. V dropped 4 bases and J dropped 0 bases, with 10 bases sitting between them. The length of the CDR3 is 15 residues. CDR1 is LGHNA, CDR2 YSLEER, per germline. CDR3: CASSPGTVSGNTIYF. As DNA, the CDR3 is TGCGCCAGCAGCCCAGGCACAGTCTCTGGAAACACCATATATTTT.

With respect to this clone: The same CDR3 also results from other DNA sequences found in this sample. V is TRBV9 and J is TRBJ2-3; the D gene is possibly TRBD2 (5 bases). Per the germline V gene, CDR1 is SGDLS and CDR2 is YYNGEE. The CDR3 consists of 14 residues. V lost 0 bases, J lost 3 bases, and 8 bases lay in between. The CDR3 reads CASSVGRGTDTQYF. DNA for the CDR3: TGTGCCAGCAGCGTAGGGAGAGGGACAGATACGCAGTATTTT.

The chain carries TRBV30 and TRBJ2-7; a weak D match, TRBD1 (5 bases). The ends were cut back, 5 bases at V and 6 bases at J, with 14 bases in the middle. CDR1 GTSNPN and CDR2 SVGIG come from the germline V gene (reference sequence). The CDR3 has 12 residues. The CDR3 DNA sequence: TGTGCCTGGGGAAAGACAGTCCCCGAGCAGTACTTC. Translation gives CAWGKTVPEQYF.

This clone was counted a few times. The CDR3 DNA is TGTGCCAGCAGTGACAGGGTTGGCAATCAGCCCCAGCATTTT. This codes for CASSDRVGNQPQHF. The chain carries TRBV28 and TRBJ1-5, with 7 positions matching TRBD1. CDR1 and CDR2 (germline): MDHEN, SYDVKM. The CDR3 is made up of 14 amino acids. Trimming at V came to 5 bases and at J to 2 bases, leaving 3 bases not matched to a gene.

V gene TRBV5-1 combines with J gene TRBJ1-1, with TRBD1 matching over 8 bases. CDR1 and CDR2 from the germline V gene are SGHRS and YFSETQ. Trimming removed 4 bases from V and 6 bases from J; junction bases left unmatched: 5. CDR3 length: 13 residues. The CDR3 reads CASSTDREAEAFF. The CDR3, as DNA: TGCGCCAGCAGCACGGACAGGGAGGCTGAAGCTTTCTTT.

This clone is a singleton in its sample. The chain employs TRBV11-2 and TRBJ2-5; maybe TRBD2 (7 bases). Germline CDR1 is SGHAT and CDR2 is FQNNGV. The CDR3 loop spans 16 amino acids. Trimming took 5 bases from V and 5 from J, leaving 21 bases between them. CDR3 nucleotides: TGTGCCAGCAGCCTGACGATTTCACAGGGAGGGGAGACCCAGTACTTC. Its protein product is CASSLTISQGGETQYF.

This chain links TRBV20-1 with TRBJ2-3; TRBD2 agrees at 8 bases. V lost 3 bases, J lost 0 bases, and 8 bases stayed unmatched. CDR3 size: 16 residues. Per the germline V gene, CDR1 is DFQATT and CDR2 is SNEGSKA (reference sequence). The CDR3 loop reads CSASWSASGSTDTQYF. The CDR3 DNA reads TGCAGTGCTAGTTGGTCGGCTAGCGGGAGCACAGATACGCAGTATTTT.

The chain uses TRBV6-2 or TRBV6-3 and TRBJ2-5; D perhaps matches TRBD2 (5 bases). Germline V lookup: CDR1 MNHEY, CDR2 SVGEGT. This CDR3 region has 14 residues. The germline V and J ends were trimmed by 1 base and 2 bases, with 8 bases remaining between them. CDR3 protein: CASSYFGDQETQYF. The CDR3 DNA is TGTGCCAGCAGTTACTTCGGGGATCAAGAGACCCAGTACTTC.

J is TRBJ1-6 and V is TRBV6-4, with a weak D call TRBD1 (6 bases). The germline CDR1 and CDR2 sequences are MRHNA and SNTAGT. The ends were cut back, 3 bases at V and 10 bases at J, with 10 bases in the middle. The CDR3 spans 13 residues. The CDR3 reads CASSENRVSPLHF. The CDR3 DNA is TGTGCCAGCAGTGAAAACAGGGTATCACCCCTCCACTTT.

The gene calls are TRBV7-2 and TRBJ2-5; TRBD1 matches 8 bases. The CDR3 loop spans 15 amino acids. Losses at the gene ends were 5 bases for V and 5 bases for J; bases not matched to a gene: 10. Germline CDR1 reads SGHTA; CDR2 reads FQGNSA. The CDR3 nucleotides are TGTGCCAGCAGCCCAGGGGGCATAATGCTTGAGACCCAGTACTTC. Amino acids: CASSPGGIMLETQYF.

The chain is built from TRBV7-3 and TRBJ2-1, with 7 nucleotides matching TRBD2. Germline V gives CDR1 SGHTA, CDR2 FQGTGA. V dropped 5 bases and J dropped 7; count of bases not matched to a gene: 11. The CDR3 is 15 residues long. DNA of the CDR3: TGTGCCAGCAGCATGGCAGCGGGACCCTGGAATGAGCAGTTCTTC. It encodes CASSMAAGPWNEQFF.

This chain joins TRBV11-2 and TRBJ1-4; 7 bases line up with TRBD1. Germline-derived CDR1 and CDR2 are SGHAT and FQNNGV. V lost 0 bases, J lost 5 bases, and 3 bases stayed unmatched. The CDR3 consists of 15 residues. The CDR3 DNA is TGTGCCAGCAGCTTAGATCTGACAGGGAATGAAAAACTGTTTTTT. It encodes CASSLDLTGNEKLFF.

This clone appeared a single time. The chain employs TRBV29-1 and TRBJ2-3; 9 bases match TRBD2. CDR3 length: 15 amino acids. V lost 6 bases and J lost 2; bases outside the gene matches: 9. Germline lookup yields CDR1 SQVTM and CDR2 ANQGSEA. CDR3 sequence: CSVLGGTSHTDTQYF. In nucleotides, the CDR3 is TGCAGCGTCCTTGGGGGGACTAGCCACACAGATACGCAGTATTTT.

The chain links TRBV19 to TRBJ2-5; 7 bases are a match to TRBD1. The CDR3 contains 15 residues. Germline values: CDR1 LNHDA, CDR2 SQIVND (reference sequence). Losses at the gene ends were 1 base for V and 5 bases for J; bases not matched to a gene: 7. The CDR3 DNA follows: TGTGCCAGTAGTATAGCTGACAGGGTGTCTGAGACCCAGTACTTC. Its protein is CASSIADRVSETQYF.

CDR3 nucleotide sequence: TGTGCCAGCAGCGCTCGGGACAGGAGAAACACAGATACGCAGTATTTT. Translating it yields CASSARDRRNTDTQYF. The chain links TRBV9 to TRBJ2-3; TRBD1 aligns across 8 bases. Germline V gives CDR1 SGDLS, CDR2 YYNGEE. The CDR3 loop spans 16 amino acids. J lost 2 bases, V lost 3 bases, and 8 bases had no gene match.